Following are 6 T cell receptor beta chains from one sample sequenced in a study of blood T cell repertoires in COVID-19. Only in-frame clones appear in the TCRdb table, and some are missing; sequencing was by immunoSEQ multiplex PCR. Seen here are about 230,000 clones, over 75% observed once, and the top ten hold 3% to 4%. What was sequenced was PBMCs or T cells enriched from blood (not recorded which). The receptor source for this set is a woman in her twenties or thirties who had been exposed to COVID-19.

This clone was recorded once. The CDR3 region is CASSPWTSGRYEQYF. CDR3 DNA: TGTGCCAGCAGCCCGTGGACTAGCGGGAGATACGAGCAGTACTTC. The chain employs TRBV13 and TRBJ2-7; 13 bases are shared with TRBD2. After removal of 5 bases from V and 4 bases from J, the junction contained 5 bases not matched to a gene. This CDR3 has 15 residues. The germline V gene has CDR1 PRHDT and CDR2 FYEKMQ (reference sequence).

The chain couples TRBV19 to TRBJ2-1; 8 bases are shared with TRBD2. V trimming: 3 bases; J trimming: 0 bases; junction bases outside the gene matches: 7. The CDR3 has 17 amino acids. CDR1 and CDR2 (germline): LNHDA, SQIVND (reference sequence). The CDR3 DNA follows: TGTGCCAGTAGTATTCGGATAGCGGGGAGCTCCTACAATGAGCAGTTCTTC. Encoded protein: CASSIRIAGSSYNEQFF.

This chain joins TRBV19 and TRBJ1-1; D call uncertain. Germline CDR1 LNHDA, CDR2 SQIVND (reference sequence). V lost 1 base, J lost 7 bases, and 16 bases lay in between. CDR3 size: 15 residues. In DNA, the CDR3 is TGTGCCAGTAGTATAGGGCTCGCCGGGATGGGTGAAGCTTTCTTT. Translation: CASSIGLAGMGEAFF.

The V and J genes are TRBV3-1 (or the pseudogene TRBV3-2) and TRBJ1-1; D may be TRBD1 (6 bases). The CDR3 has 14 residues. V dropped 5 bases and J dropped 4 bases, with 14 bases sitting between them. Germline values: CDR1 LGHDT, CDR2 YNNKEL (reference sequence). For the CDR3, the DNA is TGTGCCAGCAGCTCCCCGGGGGGCGGCACTGAAGCTTTCTTT. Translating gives CASSSPGGGTEAFF.

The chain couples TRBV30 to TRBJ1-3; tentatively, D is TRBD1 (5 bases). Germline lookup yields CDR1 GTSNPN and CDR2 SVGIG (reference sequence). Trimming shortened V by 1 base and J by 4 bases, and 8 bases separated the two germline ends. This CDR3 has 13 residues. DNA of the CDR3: TGTGCCTGGAGTGGGGGCAGGGGAAACACCATATATTTT. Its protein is CAWSGGRGNTIYF.

In nucleotides, the CDR3 is TGTGCCAGCAGCATCGGGACTAGCGGAAACACAGATACGCAGTATTTT. Amino acids: CASSIGTSGNTDTQYF. The chain uses TRBV11-3 and TRBJ2-3; 11 nucleotides line up with TRBD2. CDR1 is SGHNT and CDR2 is YENEEA in the germline V gene. The CDR3 covers 16 residues. Losses at the gene ends were 5 bases for V and 2 bases for J; bases not matched to a gene: 6.